Shown below are 22 T cell receptor beta chains from a single sample sequenced in a study of cytomegalovirus exposure and HLA in healthy donors. PCR employed 60 Vbeta and 13 Jbeta primers. Produced via immunoSEQ multiplex PCR; TCRdb's table is partial and in-frame only. The repertoire holds 90,000 to 150,000 clones, with over 65% as singletons. Sequencing was performed on PBMCs. The receptor source for this set is a woman in her 30s in good health and CMV-seropositive.

This chain uses TRBV5-4 with TRBJ2-5, with D uncertain. The CDR3 length is 13 residues. Trimming stripped 0 bases from V and 5 bases from J, with 8 bases between. The germline V gene has CDR1 SGHNT and CDR2 YYREEE (reference sequence). The CDR3 DNA follows: TGTGCCAGCAGCTTGGGGCAGTTGGAGACCCAGTACTTC. It translates to CASSLGQLETQYF.

The rearrangement joins TRBV2 to TRBJ2-6; weak D call: TRBD1 (5 bases). With 2 bases removed from V and 2 bases from J, the gap between germline ends came to 10 bases. The germline gives CDR1 SNHLY, CDR2 FYNNEI. The CDR3 spans 16 residues. CDR3 DNA: TGTGCCAGCAGTGAATTGCAGGGCCCTGGGGCCAACGTCCTGACTTTC. Amino acid sequence: CASSELQGPGANVLTF.

The V and J genes are TRBV6-5 and TRBJ2-3; 8 bases align to TRBD2. The CDR3 is 15 residues long. J lost 5 bases, V lost 6 bases, and 10 bases had no gene match. Germline assignment: CDR1 MNHEY and CDR2 SVGAGI. CDR3 residues: CASRPGGPIGDTQYF. The DNA for the CDR3 is TGTGCCAGCAGGCCGGGGGGGCCCATTGGAGATACGCAGTATTTT.

The chain uses TRBV10-1 and TRBJ2-7; 9 bases fit TRBD2. The CDR3 has 13 residues. V gave up 10 bases and J gave up 0 bases; unmatched junction bases: 4. Germline values: CDR1 WNHNN, CDR2 SYGVQD (reference sequence). The CDR3 sequence is CATPTSGSYEQYF. Written as DNA, the CDR3 is TGCGCCACTCCGACTAGCGGCTCCTACGAGCAGTACTTC.

The V and J genes are TRBV1 and TRBJ2-1; whether TRBD1, the table's D call, matches the DNA was not checked. TRBV1 is a known pseudogene. This CDR3 spans 16 amino acids. The CDR3 DNA sequence: TGCACCAGCAGCCAGGACAGGGCGGACCTTTACAATGAGCAGTTCTTC. The encoded protein is CTSSQDRADLYNEQFF.

This clone was observed once. The chain employs TRBV5-6 and TRBJ1-3, with TRBD1 as a possible D gene (5 bases). The length of the CDR3 is 15 residues. Looked up from germline, CDR1 is SGHDT and CDR2 is YYEEEE. Trimming stripped 3 bases from V and 4 bases from J, with 14 bases between. As DNA, the CDR3 is TGTGCCAGCAGCTCTCTCCGGGGGAGGGGAAACACCATATATTTT. This sequence encodes CASSSLRGRGNTIYF.

The J gene is TRBJ2-2, the V gene TRBV7-9; D might be TRBD2 (5 bases). The V end was cut by 2 bases, the J end by 1 base, with 8 bases between. CDR1 and CDR2 from the germline V gene are SEHNR and FQNEAQ (reference sequence). This CDR3 comprises 15 residues. The CDR3 loop is CASSLPSGNTGELFF. In nucleotides, the CDR3 is TGTGCCAGCAGCTTACCGAGCGGGAACACCGGGGAGCTGTTTTTT.

V is TRBV5-4 and J is TRBJ2-1; TRBD2 matches at 12 bases. This CDR3 is built from 17 residues. V trimming: 1 base; J trimming: 6 bases; junction bases outside the gene matches: 8. CDR1 is SGHNT, CDR2 YYREEE, per germline (reference sequence). The CDR3 protein is CASSLTVASGGGNEQFF. The CDR3 DNA is TGTGCCAGCAGCTTGACCGTAGCTAGCGGGGGGGGCAATGAGCAGTTCTTC.

This rearrangement joins TRBV6-4 to TRBJ1-6; D uncertain. Trimming shortened V by 3 bases and J by 10 bases, and 16 bases separated the two germline ends. Per the germline V gene, CDR1 is MRHNA and CDR2 is SNTAGT. The CDR3 extends over 15 amino acids. In DNA, the CDR3 is TGTGCCAGCAGTGAGTCTTTTCAGGCTGGCTCACCCCTCCACTTT. This translates into CASSESFQAGSPLHF.

The gene calls are TRBV20-1 and TRBJ2-5; D not certain. Germline CDR1 and CDR2: DFQATT and SNEGSKA (reference sequence). The CDR3 extends over 11 amino acids. V was trimmed by 0 bases and J by 6 bases, leaving 5 bases between them. The CDR3 DNA sequence: TGCAGTGCTAGAGATCTACAGACCCAGTACTTC. This encodes CSARDLQTQYF.

There are a few counts of this clone. The chain carries TRBV9 and TRBJ1-4, with 7 bases aligning to TRBD1. Germline lookup yields CDR1 SGDLS and CDR2 YYNGEE. CDR3 length: 15 amino acids. The J segment lost 5 bases and the V segment lost 0 bases, leaving 4 bases of the junction unmatched. The CDR3 sequence: CASSVGIGGNEKLFF. The CDR3 coding sequence is TGTGCCAGCAGCGTAGGAATAGGGGGCAATGAAAAACTGTTTTTT.

This clone occurred once. The chain recombines TRBV5-1 with TRBJ2-1; maybe TRBD1 (6 bases). The germline CDR1 and CDR2 sequences are SGHRS and YFSETQ. CDR3 length: 16 amino acids. Trimming cost V 0 bases and J 4 bases, with 14 bases left between them. CDR3 in amino acids: CASSLGLWDTYNEQFF. CDR3 in DNA: TGCGCCAGCAGCTTGGGCTTGTGGGACACATACAATGAGCAGTTCTTC.

This chain joins TRBV5-6 and TRBJ2-5; 8 bases align to TRBD1. CDR3 size: 15 residues. V was pared by 1 base and J by 4 bases, with 6 bases of the junction left unmatched. CDR1 and CDR2 (germline): SGHDT, YYEEEE. The CDR3 DNA is TGTGCCAGCAGCTTGAGGACAGGGAAGGGAGAGACCCAGTACTTC. Protein sequence: CASSLRTGKGETQYF.

The chain uses TRBV19 and TRBJ2-1; 8 bases agree with TRBD2. The CDR3 has 14 amino acids. V lost 8 bases, J lost 6 bases, and 9 bases stayed unmatched. Germline CDR1 LNHDA, CDR2 SQIVND (reference sequence). CDR3 nucleotide sequence: TGTGCCAGTGCACTCCCGGGGGGGCCCAATGAGCAGTTCTTC. Amino acids: CASALPGGPNEQFF.

The chain combines TRBV9 with TRBJ2-2; D possibly corresponds to TRBD1 (5 bases). Germline CDR1 reads SGDLS; CDR2 reads YYNGEE. Trimming pared 0 bases from V and 5 bases from J, leaving 11 bases between. This CDR3 is 15 amino acids long. CDR3 nucleotides: TGTGCCAGCAGCGTAGGGCAGGGCGAAACCGGGGAGCTGTTTTTT. Amino acid sequence: CASSVGQGETGELFF.

In this sample, this clone turned up once. The V call is TRBV6-1, the J call TRBJ2-1, with 8 bases matching TRBD2. Germline assignment: CDR1 MNHNS and CDR2 SASEGT. V shed 10 bases and J 5 bases; nucleotides not matched to a gene: 10. CDR3 length: 14 amino acids. The CDR3 DNA reads TGTGCCACCGGGAGGGTGGGAGGGGACAATGAGCAGTTCTTC. Amino acids: CATGRVGGDNEQFF.

This sequence joins TRBV19 and TRBJ2-1, with 9 bases matching TRBD1. CDR3 length equals 13 residues. V shed 5 bases and J 9 bases; nucleotides not matched to a gene: 5. The germline gives CDR1 LNHDA, CDR2 SQIVND (reference sequence). The CDR3 sequence: CASSGETGGEQFF. The CDR3, as DNA: TGTGCCAGTAGTGGAGAGACAGGGGGTGAGCAGTTCTTC.

This chain joins TRBV11-2 and TRBJ1-5; D is ambiguous. Germline loops: CDR1 SGHAT, CDR2 FQNNGV. The length of the CDR3 is 15 residues. V was clipped by 5 bases and J by 0 bases, with 11 bases between them. DNA of the CDR3: TGTGCCAGCAGCCGGGAAGGATATAGCAATCAGCCCCAGCATTTT. Protein sequence: CASSREGYSNQPQHF.

CDR3 region: CASSQTRGTDTQYF. The CDR3 coding sequence is TGTGCCAGCAGTCAGACCCGGGGCACAGATACGCAGTATTTT. V is TRBV2 and J is TRBJ2-3; D remains ambiguous. V was cut by 5 bases and J by 1 base, with 10 bases left in between. The CDR3 spans 14 residues. From germline, CDR1 is SNHLY and CDR2 FYNNEI.

The chain carries TRBV14 and TRBJ2-5, with 12 bases identical to TRBD2. The J call is in doubt because the DNA end fits TRBJ2-7 better. The CDR3 runs 17 residues. The germline gives CDR1 SGHDN, CDR2 FVKESK. The CDR3 DNA reads TGTGCCAGCAGCCGAACCCTAGCGGGGGGGAGCTCCTACGAGCAGTACTTC. Residues: CASSRTLAGGSSYEQYF.

This clone showed up just a few times. V usage is TRBV28 and J usage is TRBJ1-4, with a tentative D call TRBD1 (6 bases). Germline CDR1 MDHEN, CDR2 SYDVKM. This CDR3 is 13 amino acids long. V was shortened by 6 bases and J by 5 bases, with 10 bases between the two germline ends. CDR3 residues: CASRRQENEKLFF. The CDR3 region has the DNA TGTGCCAGCAGGCGACAGGAGAATGAAAAACTGTTTTTT.

The gene calls are TRBV9 and TRBJ1-6, with 7 bases fitting TRBD1. CDR1 and CDR2 (germline): SGDLS, YYNGEE. This CDR3 comprises 15 residues. Trimming took 3 bases from V and 5 from J; bases not matched to a gene: 5. In nucleotides, the CDR3 is TGTGCCAGCAGCGGTCGGGACAGACATAATTCACCCCTCCACTTT. It specifies CASSGRDRHNSPLHF.